A selection of T cell receptor beta chains follows, all from one sample in a study of CD8+ T cells in alopecia areata. Sequenced by immunoSEQ multiplex PCR; TCRdb stores in-frame clones only, minus some. The data hold about 110,000 clones, with 58% observed a single time. Sequencing was done on a sample of NKG2D-low CD8+ T cells sorted from blood. Receptors originate from a human donor with alopecia areata. Each CDR3 is given with its conserved first and last residue. The D gene is left open where the match is weak. Where a row states a size, it is once, few, many or the class of an expanded clone; other rows omit it.

clone size: few; J gene: TRBJ1-2; V gene: TRBV7-9; D gene: NA; CDR3 protein: CASSFLSDSYGYTF; CDR3 DNA: TGTGCCAGCAGCTTCCTTTCGGACAGCTATGGCTACACCTTC
clone size: many; J gene: TRBJ1-4; V gene: TRBV5-6; D gene: TRBD1; CDR3 protein: CASSPGTGGGKLFF; CDR3 DNA: TGTGCCAGCAGCCCCGGGACAGGGGGCGGAAAACTGTTTTTT
clone size: NA; J gene: TRBJ2-2; V gene: TRBV4-1; D gene: TRBD1; CDR3 protein: CASSQDGQDLNTGELFF; CDR3 DNA: TGCGCCAGCAGCCAAGACGGACAGGACCTGAACACCGGGGAGCTGTTTTTT
clone size: few; J gene: TRBJ1-2; V gene: TRBV29-1; D gene: TRBD1; CDR3 protein: CSVEDRGLGGYTF; CDR3 DNA: TGCAGCGTAGAGGACAGGGGTCTGGGTGGCTACACCTTC
clone size: NA; J gene: TRBJ2-3; V gene: TRBV6-5; D gene: NA; CDR3 protein: CASSPGYGTDTQYF; CDR3 DNA: TGTGCCAGCAGTCCCGGTTATGGCACAGATACGCAGTATTTT
clone size: few; J gene: TRBJ2-3; V gene: TRBV9; D gene: TRBD2; CDR3 protein: CASSLLAGNTDTQYF; CDR3 DNA: TGTGCCAGCAGCCTACTAGCGGGGAACACAGATACGCAGTATTTT
clone size: NA; J gene: TRBJ1-1; V gene: TRBV10-2; D gene: NA; CDR3 protein: CASSEGNTEAFF; CDR3 DNA: TGCGCCAGCAGTGAGGGGAACACTGAAGCTTTCTTT
clone size: few; J gene: TRBJ2-5; V gene: TRBV27; D gene: TRBD1; CDR3 protein: CASRTQGAYQETQYF; CDR3 DNA: TGTGCCAGTCGAACACAGGGGGCGTATCAAGAGACCCAGTACTTC
clone size: NA; J gene: TRBJ2-3; V gene: TRBV5-1; D gene: NA; CDR3 protein: CASSLEPFGGTDTQYF; CDR3 DNA: TGCGCCAGCAGCTTGGAGCCCTTCGGGGGCACAGATACGCAGTATTTT
clone size: NA; J gene: TRBJ2-2; V gene: TRBV14; D gene: NA; CDR3 protein: CASSQDWGQNTGELFF; CDR3 DNA: TGTGCCAGCAGCCAAGATTGGGGACAGAACACCGGGGAGCTGTTTTTT
clone size: NA; J gene: TRBJ1-5; V gene: TRBV9; D gene: NA; CDR3 protein: CASSYDGGGQPQHF; CDR3 DNA: TGTGCCAGCAGCTATGACGGGGGGGGTCAGCCCCAGCATTTT
clone size: NA; J gene: TRBJ2-1; V gene: TRBV30; D gene: TRBD2; CDR3 protein: CAKSGMNSNEQFF; CDR3 DNA: TGTGCCAAGAGCGGGATGAATTCCAATGAGCAGTTCTTC
clone size: few; J gene: TRBJ2-7; V gene: TRBV4-1; D gene: NA; CDR3 protein: CASSLGTAYEQYF; CDR3 DNA: TGCGCCAGCAGCCTCGGGACCGCCTACGAGCAGTACTTC
clone size: NA; J gene: TRBJ2-7; V gene: TRBV6-1; D gene: NA; CDR3 protein: CASSELPGRFRNEQYF; CDR3 DNA: TGTGCCAGCAGTGAACTCCCAGGAAGATTCCGCAACGAGCAGTACTTC
clone size: few; J gene: TRBJ1-1; V gene: TRBV28; D gene: NA; CDR3 protein: CASSLGRGNTEAFF; CDR3 DNA: TGTGCCAGCAGTTTAGGCAGGGGGAACACTGAAGCTTTCTTT
clone size: NA; J gene: TRBJ2-1; V gene: TRBV7-3; D gene: NA; CDR3 protein: CASSSGDEQFF; CDR3 DNA: TGTGCCAGCAGCTCAGGGGATGAGCAGTTCTTC
clone size: NA; J gene: TRBJ1-2; V gene: TRBV15; D gene: NA; CDR3 protein: CATQDPRANYGYTF; CDR3 DNA: TGTGCCACGCAGGATCCAAGAGCTAACTATGGCTACACCTTC
clone size: few; J gene: TRBJ1-5; V gene: TRBV28; D gene: NA; CDR3 protein: CASGGRGNQPQHF; CDR3 DNA: TGTGCCAGCGGCGGCAGGGGAAATCAGCCCCAGCATTTT
clone size: few; J gene: TRBJ2-1; V gene: TRBV7-9; D gene: NA; CDR3 protein: CASNYWGNEQFF; CDR3 DNA: TGTGCCAGCAACTACTGGGGAAATGAGCAGTTCTTC
clone size: NA; J gene: TRBJ2-4; V gene: TRBV5-6; D gene: TRBD1; CDR3 protein: CASSTGTGASSIQYF; CDR3 DNA: TGTGCCAGCAGTACCGGGACAGGGGCGAGCAGCATTCAGTACTTC
clone size: NA; J gene: TRBJ2-5; V gene: TRBV9; D gene: NA; CDR3 protein: CASSAERLSETQYF; CDR3 DNA: TGTGCCAGCAGCGCCGAACGGCTATCAGAGACCCAGTACTTC
clone size: NA; J gene: TRBJ2-7; V gene: TRBV7-6; D gene: TRBD1; CDR3 protein: CASSSGQGILTEQYF; CDR3 DNA: TGTGCCAGCAGCTCGGGACAGGGGATCCTCACCGAGCAGTACTTC